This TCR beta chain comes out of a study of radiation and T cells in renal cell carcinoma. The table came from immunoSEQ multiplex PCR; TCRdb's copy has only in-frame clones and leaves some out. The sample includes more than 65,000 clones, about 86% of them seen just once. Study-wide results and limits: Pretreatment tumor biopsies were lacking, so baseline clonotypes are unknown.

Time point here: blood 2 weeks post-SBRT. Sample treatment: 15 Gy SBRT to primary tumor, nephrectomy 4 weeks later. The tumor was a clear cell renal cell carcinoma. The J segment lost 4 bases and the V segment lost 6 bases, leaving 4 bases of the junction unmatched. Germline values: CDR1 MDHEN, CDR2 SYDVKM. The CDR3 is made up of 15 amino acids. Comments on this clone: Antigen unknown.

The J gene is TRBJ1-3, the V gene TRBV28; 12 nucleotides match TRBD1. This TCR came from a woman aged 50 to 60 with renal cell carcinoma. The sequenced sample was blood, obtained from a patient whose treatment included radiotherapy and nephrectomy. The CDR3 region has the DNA TGTGCCAGCAGCCGGGACAGGGGGCACGGAAACACCATATATTTT. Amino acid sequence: CASSRDRGHGNTIYF. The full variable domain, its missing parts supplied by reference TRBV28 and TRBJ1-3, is DVKVTQSSRYLVKRTGEKVFLECVQDMDHENMFWYRQDPGLGLRLIYFSYDVKMKEKGDIPEGYSVSREKKERFSLILESASTNQTSMYLCASSRDRGHGNTIYFGEGSWLTVV.